The source of this T cell receptor (beta chain) is a study of identical twins. The study's findings and limits: Out-of-frame sharing of TCR alpha in monozygotic twins was underestimated by models.

This CDR3 has 13 amino acids. V was cut by 8 bases and J by 6 bases, with 16 bases left in between. Healthy Caucasians made up all donors. In this sample, this clonotype turned up a few times. Its antigen is not identified. Template switching created a universal primer site, and the cDNA included unique molecular identifiers. TCRdb reprocessed the 5' RACE reads via MiXCR and lists one record per CDR3 protein. The table has about 660,000 distinct CDR3 sequences, 8.6% seen once. These same data were also listed under a study on yellow fever vaccine responses in identical twins.

The clonotype comes from a woman between 18 and 29 years old in good health. Sequencing was performed on PBMCs. The rearrangement uses TRBV12-3 or TRBV12-4 and TRBJ1-1, with D perhaps matching TRBD1 (6 bases). The CDR3 reads CASGLGGRAEAFF. In nucleotides, the CDR3 is TGTGCCAGCGGCCTCGGGGGGCGGGCTGAAGCTTTCTTT.